The clone carrying this T cell receptor (beta chain) came up once. Its matching antigen is unknown. TCR beta CDR3 region amplification was performed from RNA transcripts. The HTBI set primed first-round TCR CDR3 RT-PCR. One entry per CDR3 protein, called by TCRdb with MiXCR from the multiplex PCR reads. The sample has over 500,000 distinct CDR3 sequences, around 43% seen once; the top ten hold about two fifths. This entry belongs to a study of T cells in Graves' hyperthyroidism and ophthalmopathy. Findings of the study overall: Most expanded thyroid clonotypes above 0.001 also appeared in blood. Prediction of ophthalmopathy progression came a median 6.5 months pre-onset.

This sequence originates from an adult woman with Graves' disease, either hyperthyroidism or ophthalmopathy (not recorded which). Sequences were obtained from peripheral blood or thyroid tissue (not recorded which).

The CDR3 DNA sequence: TGTGCCAGCAGGGACAGGGGGAACCAAGAGACCCAGTACTTC. Translating gives CASRDRGNQETQYF. The chain couples TRBV2 to TRBJ2-5; TRBD1 matches at 10 bases. Unmatched junction bases numbered 1, after V lost 6 bases and J lost 0 bases. CDR1 SNHLY and CDR2 FYNNEI come from the germline V gene. The length of the CDR3 is 14 residues.